These 25 T cell receptor beta chains were sequenced from one sample in a study of identical twins. Each CDR3 protein is one row after TCRdb ran MiXCR on the 5' RACE reads. The data contain hundreds of thousands of distinct CDR3 sequences, roughly 6% of them singletons. The source material was naive T cells sorted from blood. These receptors were collected from a man aged 18 to 30 in good health.

This clonotype came up many times. The rearrangement uses TRBV12-3 or TRBV12-4 and TRBJ1-2, with a possible D match to TRBD1 (5 bases). The CDR3 loop spans 13 amino acids. V gave up 7 bases and J gave up 6 bases, with 15 bases separating them. This CDR3 is CASNRWGDDGYTF. The CDR3, as DNA: TGTGCCAGCAACCGGTGGGGGGACGATGGCTACACCTTC.

This clonotype was picked up many times. This rearrangement joins TRBV10-3 to TRBJ2-2, with D possibly matching TRBD1 (6 bases). V gave up 6 bases and J gave up 4 bases, with 12 bases separating them. The CDR3 contains 14 residues. The germline V gene has CDR1 ENHRY and CDR2 SYGVKD. The CDR3 DNA follows: TGTGCCATCAGGGGCCAGGACAGCACCGGGGAGCTGTTTTTT. It yields the protein CAIRGQDSTGELFF.

In its sample, this clonotype was seen a few times. The CDR3 spells CASTKSLAGLQETQYF. CDR3 nucleotides: TGTGCCAGCACAAAGTCCCTAGCGGGATTACAAGAGACCCAGTACTTC. The chain links TRBV28 to TRBJ2-5; 9 nucleotides line up with TRBD2. This CDR3 is 16 amino acids long. Trimming at V came to 7 bases and at J to 2 bases, leaving 11 bases not matched to a gene. Looked up from germline, CDR1 is MDHEN and CDR2 is SYDVKM.

The chain couples TRBV5-1 to TRBJ2-2; 7 nucleotides agree with TRBD1. V trimming: 0 bases; J trimming: 6 bases; junction bases outside the gene matches: 8. The CDR3 length is 16 residues. Germline values: CDR1 SGHRS, CDR2 YFSETQ. The CDR3 region has the DNA TGCGCCAGCAGCTTGGCAACCGGACAGGCCGCCGGGGAGCTGTTTTTT. As protein: CASSLATGQAAGELFF. Full variable domain (remainder filled in from reference TRBV5-1 and TRBJ2-2): KAGVTQTPRYLIKTRGQQVTLSCSPISGHRSVSWYQQTPGQGLQFLFEYFSETQRNKGNFPGRFSGRQFSNSRSEMNVSTLELGDSALYLCASSLATGQAAGELFFGEGSRLTVL.

The chain links TRBV6-1 to TRBJ2-7; D gene uncertain. The V end lost 8 bases, the J end lost 3 bases, and 14 bases lay between the germline ends. CDR3 length: 13 amino acids. The germline V gene encodes CDR1 MNHNS and CDR2 SASEGT. The CDR3 nucleotides are TGTGCCAGCCCCAATTCGACTGGCTACGAGCAGTACGTC. It codes for CASPNSTGYEQYV.

This clonotype was detected a few times. This chain joins TRBV5-1 and TRBJ2-4; D unclear. Germline loops: CDR1 SGHRS, CDR2 YFSETQ. V lost 0 bases, J lost 0 bases, and 10 bases lay in between. This CDR3 has 16 amino acids. CDR3 nucleotides: TGCGCCAGCAGCTTGGCCGAACAGCAAGCCAAAAACATTCAGTACTTC. Residues: CASSLAEQQAKNIQYF. Drawing the rest from reference TRBV5-1 and TRBJ2-4, the complete variable domain is KAGVTQTPRYLIKTRGQQVTLSCSPISGHRSVSWYQQTPGQGLQFLFEYFSETQRNKGNFPGRFSGRQFSNSRSEMNVSTLELGDSALYLCASSLAEQQAKNIQYFGAGTRLSVL.

This clonotype was detected ten times or more. The rearrangement links TRBV28 to TRBJ2-5, with D perhaps matching TRBD1 (6 bases). This CDR3 spans 14 amino acids. Germline V gives CDR1 MDHEN, CDR2 SYDVKM. The germline V and J ends were trimmed by 10 bases and 3 bases, with 18 bases remaining between them. Here the CDR3 DNA reads TGTGCCACAGGGGATGTGGGCGGAGAAGAGACCCAGTACTTC. This sequence encodes CATGDVGGEETQYF.

The V and J genes are TRBV29-1 and TRBJ2-5; D unclear. Germline V lookup: CDR1 SQVTM, CDR2 ANQGSEA. The germline V and J ends were trimmed by 7 bases and 1 base, with 7 bases remaining between them. This CDR3 has 11 residues. CDR3 in DNA: TGCAGCGCCAGCCTCCAAGAGACCCAGTACTTC. Amino acids: CSASLQETQYF.

In its sample, this clonotype was seen a few times. The V and J genes are TRBV5-1 and TRBJ1-6, with a possible D match to TRBD1 (6 bases). Germline V CDR1 and CDR2: SGHRS, YFSETQ. CDR3 length: 15 residues. The V end was cut by 0 bases, the J end by 12 bases, with 16 bases between. The CDR3 loop reads CASSLAHIQGQPLHF. Here the CDR3 DNA reads TGCGCCAGCAGCTTGGCCCACATTCAGGGACAACCCCTCCACTTT. Together with reference TRBV5-1 and TRBJ1-6, the CDR3 gives the full variable domain: KAGVTQTPRYLIKTRGQQVTLSCSPISGHRSVSWYQQTPGQGLQFLFEYFSETQRNKGNFPGRFSGRQFSNSRSEMNVSTLELGDSALYLCASSLAHIQGQPLHFGNGTRLTVT.

Many counts were recorded for this clonotype. The chain joins TRBV5-1 to TRBJ2-1, with 9 positions matching TRBD2. The CDR3 runs to 16 residues. The V segment lost 4 bases and the J segment 6 bases; nucleotides outside the gene matches: 11. CDR1 SGHRS and CDR2 YFSETQ come from the germline V gene. The CDR3 loop is CASSRGEREVLNEQFF. The CDR3 DNA reads TGCGCCAGCAGCCGAGGCGAGCGGGAGGTTCTCAATGAGCAGTTCTTC.

This clonotype showed up many times. V and J are TRBV12-3 or TRBV12-4 and TRBJ2-1, with no clear D. V was trimmed by 0 bases and J by 0 bases, leaving 9 bases between them. This CDR3 comprises 16 residues. CDR3 sequence: CASSLADPSSYNEQFF. Here the CDR3 DNA reads TGTGCCAGCAGTTTAGCGGACCCGAGCTCCTACAATGAGCAGTTCTTC.

The rearrangement joins TRBV19 to TRBJ2-2, with 8 bases lining up with TRBD2. Germline lookup yields CDR1 LNHDA and CDR2 SQIVND (reference sequence). Losses at the gene ends were 5 bases for V and 1 base for J; bases not matched to a gene: 6. This CDR3 is built from 16 residues. CDR3 DNA: TGTGCCAGTAGTCTAGCTAGCGGGCTGAACACCGGGGAGCTGTTTTTT. Its translation: CASSLASGLNTGELFF.

This clonotype was seen once. The chain carries TRBV19 and TRBJ2-1; 7 nucleotides line up with TRBD2. The CDR3 is 14 amino acids. Germline V gene sequence: CDR1 LNHDA, CDR2 SQIVND (reference sequence). After removal of 6 bases from V and 8 bases from J, the junction contained 10 bases not matched to a gene. The CDR3 region is CASRLAEGGYEQFF. CDR3 DNA: TGTGCCAGTAGGCTAGCGGAAGGCGGGTATGAGCAGTTCTTC.

This clonotype came up many times. The V gene is TRBV24-1, the J gene TRBJ1-5; no definite D call. Germline CDR1 reads KGHDR; CDR2 reads SFDVKD. The length of the CDR3 is 14 residues. V lost 0 bases to trimming and J lost 2 bases, with 4 bases between them. CDR3 nucleotide sequence: TGTGCCACCAGTGATTTGCAGGGCAATCAGCCCCAGCATTTT. This encodes CATSDLQGNQPQHF.

This clonotype was observed at least ten times. This rearrangement joins TRBV27 to TRBJ2-3; D may correspond to TRBD1 or TRBD2 (5 bases each). With 5 bases removed from V and 3 bases from J, the gap between germline ends came to 27 bases. Germline assignment: CDR1 MNHEY and CDR2 SMNVEV (reference sequence). The CDR3 is 19 residues long. CDR3: CASSRRRGPSLSGTDTQYF. The CDR3 nucleotides are TGTGCCAGCAGTCGCCGACGGGGACCAAGTCTAAGTGGAACAGATACGCAGTATTTT.

This clonotype was recorded at least ten times. This chain joins TRBV5-1 and TRBJ2-5; the match to TRBD2 covers 7 bases. Germline V gives CDR1 SGHRS, CDR2 YFSETQ. The junction had 17 bases not matched to a gene; V was cut back by 4 bases and J by 2 bases. The CDR3 loop spans 18 amino acids. The CDR3 protein is CASSRTLTGGSIQETQYF. The DNA for the CDR3 is TGCGCCAGCAGCCGAACCCTGACGGGGGGATCCATTCAAGAGACCCAGTACTTC. Looking up the rest from reference TRBV5-1 and TRBJ2-5 gives the full variable domain: KAGVTQTPRYLIKTRGQQVTLSCSPISGHRSVSWYQQTPGQGLQFLFEYFSETQRNKGNFPGRFSGRQFSNSRSEMNVSTLELGDSALYLCASSRTLTGGSIQETQYFGPGTRLLVL.

This clonotype was seen only a few times. The chain recombines TRBV29-1 with TRBJ1-2; D call uncertain. The CDR3 sequence is 15 residues long. V lost 2 bases, J lost 4 bases, and 17 bases lay in between. Per the germline V gene, CDR1 is SQVTM and CDR2 is ANQGSEA. CDR3 sequence (DNA): TGCAGCGTTGAAATTCGGGAGGGCCGCCTCTATGGCTACACCTTC. Translated, it gives CSVEIREGRLYGYTF.

This clonotype was detected many times. The CDR3 here is CATSDPRREVTDTQYF. CDR3 nucleotides: TGTGCCACCAGTGACCCCCGGCGGGAAGTCACAGATACGCAGTATTTT. This chain uses TRBV24-1 with TRBJ2-3; maybe TRBD2 (6 bases). Trimming pared 4 bases from V and 2 bases from J, leaving 15 bases between. The CDR3 has 16 amino acids. From germline, CDR1 is KGHDR and CDR2 SFDVKD.

Many counts were recorded for this clonotype. This rearrangement joins TRBV24-1 to TRBJ2-1; 12 positions agree with TRBD2. Germline V CDR1 and CDR2: KGHDR, SFDVKD. The CDR3 covers 15 residues. The V and J ends lost 6 bases and 5 bases, in that order; junction bases with no gene match: 4. CDR3 amino acids: CATSSRTSGDNEQFF. CDR3 nucleotide sequence: TGTGCCACCAGTTCCAGGACTAGCGGGGACAATGAGCAGTTCTTC.

The chain joins TRBV11-1 to TRBJ2-4; D tentatively reads TRBD1 or TRBD2 (5 bases each). The CDR3 length is 18 residues. Germline CDR1 is SGHAT and CDR2 is FQDESV (reference sequence). Trimming left V 2 bases short and J 0 bases short, with 17 bases between. CDR3 DNA: TGTGCCAGCAGCTTATCGTTAGGGGAGTGGCTAGCCAAAAACATTCAGTACTTC. This translates into CASSLSLGEWLAKNIQYF.

There are a few counts of this clonotype. The V gene is TRBV28, the J gene TRBJ2-5, with D unresolved. Germline V CDR1 and CDR2: MDHEN, SYDVKM. The germline V and J ends were trimmed by 5 bases and 3 bases, with 13 bases remaining between them. The CDR3 contains 14 residues. CDR3 coding DNA: TGTGCCAGCAGTCCGTCGGGCAGAAAAGAGACCCAGTACTTC. Translating gives CASSPSGRKETQYF.

This clonotype was observed a few times. The rearrangement joins TRBV2 to TRBJ2-5; the match to TRBD1 covers 11 bases. CDR3 length: 15 amino acids. V trimming: 4 bases; J trimming: 2 bases; junction bases outside the gene matches: 3. CDR1 and CDR2 from the germline V gene are SNHLY and FYNNEI. The CDR3 is CASSADRGHQETQYF. The CDR3 nucleotides are TGTGCCAGCAGTGCGGACAGGGGGCATCAAGAGACCCAGTACTTC.

The sample holds many counts of this clonotype. V gene TRBV6-1 combines with J gene TRBJ2-3; TRBD2 matches 14 bases. V gave up 5 bases and J gave up 3 bases; unmatched junction bases: 7. The CDR3 sequence is 17 residues long. Germline V gives CDR1 MNHNS, CDR2 SASEGT. CDR3 loop: CASSKTSGRAETDTQYF. DNA of the CDR3: TGTGCCAGCAGTAAGACTAGCGGGAGGGCCGAAACAGATACGCAGTATTTT.

This clonotype was counted many times. The V and J genes are TRBV7-7 and TRBJ2-3; 7 bases match TRBD1. The CDR3 contains 14 residues. J lost 4 bases, V lost 5 bases, and 6 bases had no gene match. Germline V lookup: CDR1 SSHAT, CDR2 FNYEAQ (reference sequence). The CDR3 protein is CASSLLGQADTQYF. The CDR3 DNA sequence: TGTGCCAGCAGCCTGCTAGGACAGGCAGATACGCAGTATTTT. The variable domain in full, with the rest retrieved from reference TRBV7-7 and TRBJ2-3, is GAGVSQSPRYKVTKRGQDVTLRCDPISSHATLYWYQQALGQGPEFLTYFNYEAQPDKSGLPSDRFSAERPEGSISTLTIQRTEQRDSAMYRCASSLLGQADTQYFGPGTRLTVL.

This clonotype was observed a few times. This rearrangement joins TRBV19 to TRBJ2-5; 10 positions agree with TRBD1. Per germline, CDR1 LNHDA and CDR2 SQIVND (reference sequence). The trim removed 3 bases at V and 1 base at J, leaving 11 bases unmatched. The CDR3 is 18 amino acids. The DNA for the CDR3 is TGTGCCAGTAGTATCATTGCCGGGACAGGGGAAGTCCAAGAGACCCAGTACTTC. This encodes CASSIIAGTGEVQETQYF.